Below are 32 T cell receptor beta chains sequenced from a single sample in a study of shared clonotypes between healthy human individuals (dated by TCRdb to the early 2020s). Receptor amplification or capture employed the immunoSEQ multiplex PCR assay. As stored in TCRdb, this immuneACCESS dataset retains in-frame rearrangements with V and J assigned. A fraction of the clones does not appear; measured against another copy, unresolved V genes explain less than half of the discrepancy, and the remainder lacks a known reason. A total of around 480,000 clones appear in this sample, about three quarters of them only once. The ten top clones hold approximately 12% of the sample. Sequenced material: PBMCs. These receptors came from a woman in her 40s in good health. Some clones in this sample may be carry-over from other donors' samples.

The chain recombines TRBV5-1 with TRBJ2-7; D ambiguous. The CDR3 has 12 amino acids. V was clipped by 0 bases and J by 3 bases, with 4 bases between them. Looked up from germline, CDR1 is SGHRS and CDR2 is YFSETQ. The CDR3 loop is CASSLDLYEQYF. The CDR3 DNA reads TGCGCCAGCAGCTTGGACCTCTACGAGCAGTACTTC.

CDR3 nucleotide sequence: TGCGCCAGCAGTGCGGGGGGGAGCTCCTACGAGCAGTACTTC. The encoded protein is CASSAGGSSYEQYF. The chain links TRBV10-1 to TRBJ2-7; 8 nucleotides line up with TRBD2. Germline values: CDR1 WNHNN, CDR2 SYGVQD (reference sequence). There are 14 residues in the CDR3. The V gene end was trimmed by 4 bases and the J gene end by 0 bases; junction bases not matched to a gene: 2.

V is TRBV19 and J is TRBJ1-2; TRBD1 agrees at 7 bases. This CDR3 region has 15 residues. Germline V gene data show CDR1 as LNHDA and CDR2 as SQIVND (reference sequence). V gave up 6 bases and J gave up 2 bases; unmatched junction bases: 9. CDR3 loop: CASRTGTARNYGYTF. Written as DNA, the CDR3 is TGTGCCAGTAGAACCGGGACAGCAAGGAACTATGGCTACACCTTC.

V and J are TRBV7-7 and TRBJ1-3, with D hard to call. Germline V lookup: CDR1 SSHAT, CDR2 FNYEAQ (reference sequence). The CDR3 is 17 residues long. V was shortened by 2 bases and J by 0 bases, with 14 bases between the two germline ends. The CDR3 loop reads CASSLNKLPSSGNTIYF. The CDR3 DNA reads TGTGCCAGCAGCTTAAACAAACTCCCTAGCTCTGGAAACACCATATATTTT. The full variable domain, its missing parts supplied by reference TRBV7-7 and TRBJ1-3, is GAGVSQSPRYKVTKRGQDVTLRCDPISSHATLYWYQQALGQGPEFLTYFNYEAQPDKSGLPSDRFSAERPEGSISTLTIQRTEQRDSAMYRCASSLNKLPSSGNTIYFGEGSWLTVV.

The count of this clone is one. This rearrangement joins TRBV5-4 to TRBJ2-7, with D hard to call. CDR1 is SGHNT, CDR2 YYREEE, per germline (reference sequence). V shed 0 bases and J shed 3 bases, with 1 base lying between them. This CDR3 is 11 amino acids long. The CDR3 spells CASSLGYEQYF. CDR3 DNA: TGTGCCAGCAGCTTGGGCTACGAGCAGTACTTC. Together with reference TRBV5-4 and TRBJ2-7, the CDR3 gives the full variable domain: ETGVTQSPTHLIKTRGQQVTLRCSSQSGHNTVSWYQQALGQGPQFIFQYYREEENGRGNFPPRFSGLQFPNYSSELNVNALELDDSALYLCASSLGYEQYFGPGTRLTVT.

The chain uses TRBV7-2 and TRBJ2-7; tentatively, D is TRBD2 (6 bases). The CDR3 runs to 15 residues. The V end lost 0 bases, the J end lost 6 bases, and 15 bases lay between the germline ends. The germline V gene has CDR1 SGHTA and CDR2 FQGNSA. The CDR3 is CASSLAAWRETEQYF. In nucleotides, the CDR3 is TGTGCCAGCAGCTTAGCGGCTTGGCGGGAAACCGAGCAGTACTTC.

V is TRBV9 and J is TRBJ2-7, with a tentative D call TRBD2 (5 bases). This CDR3 has 14 amino acids. Trimming cost V 4 bases and J 6 bases, with 17 bases left between them. The germline CDR1 and CDR2 sequences are SGDLS and YYNGEE. This chain's CDR3 is CASSFQAVRGEQYF. CDR3 DNA sequence: TGTGCCAGCAGCTTCCAAGCGGTTCGGGGCGAGCAGTACTTC.

The V and J genes are TRBV30 and TRBJ2-3; D perhaps matches TRBD2 (6 bases). The germline gives CDR1 GTSNPN, CDR2 SVGIG (reference sequence). The CDR3 covers 15 residues. The ends were cut back, 1 base at V and 2 bases at J, with 13 bases in the middle. The CDR3 region is CAWSGPGLPTDTQYF. CDR3 in DNA: TGTGCCTGGAGTGGCCCGGGACTTCCCACAGATACGCAGTATTTT.

The gene calls are TRBV5-1 and TRBJ2-7; D is perhaps TRBD2 (6 bases). The V gene lost 2 bases and the J gene lost 5 bases, with 20 bases spanning the gap. The V gene's germline CDR1 is SGHRS and CDR2 YFSETQ. This CDR3 is built from 16 residues. CDR3 DNA sequence: TGCGCCAGCAGCTTTAATAGCGGAACTCAGGTAAACGAGCAGTACTTC. Residues: CASSFNSGTQVNEQYF.

This sequence joins TRBV7-9 and TRBJ2-2, with D unclear. CDR1 SEHNR and CDR2 FQNEAQ come from the germline V gene (reference sequence). CDR3 length: 13 residues. Trimming left V 5 bases short and J 9 bases short, with 13 bases between. CDR3 bases: TGTGCCAGCAGCCAGGTTGGCTGGTGGGAGCTGTTTTTT. It specifies CASSQVGWWELFF.

The chain joins TRBV11-2 to TRBJ2-5; perhaps TRBD1 as D (5 bases). V lost 5 bases to trimming and J lost 2 bases, with 15 bases between them. In germline, CDR1 is SGHAT, CDR2 FQNNGV. The CDR3 is 15 amino acids. The CDR3 is CASSAGIGRQETQYF. CDR3 in DNA: TGTGCCAGCAGCGCAGGGATTGGTCGGCAAGAGACCCAGTACTTC.

The chain joins TRBV19 to TRBJ1-5, with a possible D match to TRBD1 (5 bases). Between the trimmed V and J ends, which lost 3 bases and 0 bases, there was a span of 9 bases. The CDR3 is 15 residues long. The V gene's germline CDR1 is LNHDA and CDR2 SQIVND (reference sequence). The chain's CDR3 is CASSIGAPSNQPQHF. The CDR3 nucleotides read TGTGCCAGTAGTATTGGGGCCCCTAGCAATCAGCCCCAGCATTTT.

This clone was observed a single time. The genes are TRBV25-1 and TRBJ1-2; D is perhaps TRBD1 (6 bases). Germline V lookup: CDR1 MGHDK, CDR2 SYGVNS. V lost 3 bases and J lost 7, with 18 bases in between. There are 15 residues in the CDR3. In DNA form, the CDR3 reads TGTGCCAGCAGTGATCCCAGGGGCCCCAATAGTGGCTACACCTTC. Its translation is CASSDPRGPNSGYTF.

Here the CDR3 DNA reads TGTGCCAGCAGCTTCCGGACTTACTATGGCTACACCTTC. Translated, it gives CASSFRTYYGYTF. The chain joins TRBV7-2 to TRBJ1-2; no reliable D call. There are 13 residues in the CDR3. V lost 3 bases to trimming and J lost 3 bases, with 8 bases between them. The V gene's germline CDR1 is SGHTA and CDR2 FQGNSA. Full variable domain (rest looked up from reference TRBV7-2 and TRBJ1-2): GAGVSQSPSNKVTEKGKDVELRCDPISGHTALYWYRQSLGQGLEFLIYFQGNSAPDKSGLPSDRFSAERTGGSVSTLTIQRTQQEDSAVYLCASSFRTYYGYTFGSGTRLTVV.

On this clone: The identical CDR3 is also encoded by other nucleotide sequences in the sample. This chain connects TRBV7-2 to TRBJ2-1, with D uncertain. Per germline, CDR1 SGHTA and CDR2 FQGNSA. Trimming removed 5 bases from V and 4 bases from J, with 3 bases in between. This CDR3 region has 11 residues. The CDR3 is CASSPYNEQFF. The CDR3 DNA is TGTGCCAGCAGCCCTTACAATGAGCAGTTCTTC.

A remark on this clone: A far larger clone is just one base off, so this is likely a read error. The same CDR3 also results from other DNA sequences found in this sample. V usage is TRBV4-3 and J usage is TRBJ2-3; TRBD1 might be the D (5 bases). Germline V gene lookup returns CDR1 LGHNA and CDR2 YSLEER. The CDR3 loop spans 13 amino acids. CDR3 coding DNA: TGCGCCAGCAAGGAGACTCTAGGGGATACACAGTATTTT. Amino acids: CASKETLGDTQYF.

V is TRBV9 and J is TRBJ1-1, with a possible D match to TRBD1 (6 bases). The CDR3 is 14 residues long. Between the trimmed V and J ends, which lost 0 bases and 8 bases, there was a span of 14 bases. Per the germline V gene, CDR1 is SGDLS and CDR2 is YYNGEE. The CDR3 loop reads CASSVVGQTPEAFF. CDR3 bases: TGTGCCAGCAGCGTAGTAGGACAGACACCAGAAGCTTTCTTT.

This clone was seen repeatedly, ten times or more. The chain couples TRBV5-4 to TRBJ2-2; perhaps TRBD2 as D (7 bases). Germline assignment: CDR1 SGHNT and CDR2 YYREEE (reference sequence). Deletions cut 5 bases from V and 8 bases from J, with 19 bases between. The length of the CDR3 is 15 residues. CDR3 sequence reads: CASRPGRGAGGELFF. The CDR3 DNA reads as TGTGCCAGCAGGCCCGGCCGGGGGGCCGGGGGGGAGCTGTTTTTT. Full variable domain (missing parts from reference TRBV5-4 and TRBJ2-2): ETGVTQSPTHLIKTRGQQVTLRCSSQSGHNTVSWYQQALGQGPQFIFQYYREEENGRGNFPPRFSGLQFPNYSSELNVNALELDDSALYLCASRPGRGAGGELFFGEGSRLTVL.

The chain is built from TRBV28 and TRBJ1-4, with no clear D. Deletions cut 2 bases from V and 6 bases from J, with 13 bases between. CDR1 and CDR2 from the germline V gene are MDHEN and SYDVKM. The CDR3 is 15 amino acids. CDR3: CASSLGYGVDEKLFF. The CDR3 DNA reads as TGTGCCAGCAGTTTAGGTTACGGGGTCGATGAAAAACTGTTTTTT. Looking up the rest from reference TRBV28 and TRBJ1-4 gives the full variable domain: DVKVTQSSRYLVKRTGEKVFLECVQDMDHENMFWYRQDPGLGLRLIYFSYDVKMKEKGDIPEGYSVSREKKERFSLILESASTNQTSMYLCASSLGYGVDEKLFFGSGTQLSVL.

V is TRBV28 and J is TRBJ2-2, with D tentatively TRBD2 (6 bases). CDR1 MDHEN and CDR2 SYDVKM come from the germline V gene. The CDR3 is 17 amino acids. The germline V and J ends were trimmed by 2 bases and 4 bases, with 17 bases remaining between them. The CDR3 DNA reads as TGTGCCAGCAGTTTACCTCGCGCTGGGGGGTCCACCGGGGAGCTGTTTTTT. Translation: CASSLPRAGGSTGELFF.

V gene TRBV7-8 combines with J gene TRBJ2-7, with D maybe TRBD2 (6 bases). V was cut by 1 base and J by 4 bases, with 20 bases left in between. Germline lookup yields CDR1 SGHVS and CDR2 FQNEAQ. The CDR3 length is 17 residues. The CDR3 loop is CASSLGGRLGDWYEQYF. CDR3 sequence (DNA): TGTGCCAGCAGCTTAGGGGGGAGGCTCGGGGACTGGTACGAGCAGTACTTC.

The chain links TRBV28 to TRBJ2-6; D ambiguous. From germline, CDR1 is MDHEN and CDR2 SYDVKM. The CDR3 length is 16 residues. Trimming stripped 2 bases from V and 0 bases from J, with 8 bases between. DNA of the CDR3: TGTGCCAGCAGTTTAATGGGCATCTCTGGGGCCAACGTCCTGACTTTC. Encoded protein: CASSLMGISGANVLTF.

This chain uses TRBV11-2 with TRBJ2-5; the match to TRBD2 covers 14 bases. The V and J ends lost 4 bases and 5 bases, in that order; junction bases with no gene match: 6. This CDR3 comprises 16 residues. CDR1 and CDR2 from the germline V gene are SGHAT and FQNNGV. CDR3 region: CASSSATSGRVETQYF. CDR3 nucleotides: TGTGCCAGCAGCTCCGCGACTAGCGGGAGGGTTGAGACCCAGTACTTC.

This chain links TRBV29-1 with TRBJ2-1; D not resolved. Trimming took off 3 bases at V and 8 bases at J, with 8 bases between the two ends. This CDR3 is built from 11 residues. The germline CDR1 and CDR2 sequences are SQVTM and ANQGSEA. The chain's CDR3 is CSVELGDEQFF. DNA of the CDR3: TGCAGCGTTGAGTTGGGTGATGAGCAGTTCTTC.

The J gene is TRBJ2-7, the V gene TRBV27, with 11 positions matching TRBD1. The CDR3 consists of 13 residues. Germline V gene lookup returns CDR1 MNHEY and CDR2 SMNVEV (reference sequence). The ends lost 5 bases at V and 6 bases at J; junction bases unmatched: 3. For the CDR3, the DNA is TGTGCCAGCAGTCAGGACAGGGGGCGCGAGCAGTACTTC. This gives the protein CASSQDRGREQYF.

The rearrangement uses TRBV18 and TRBJ2-3; D is ambiguous. CDR1 is KGHSH and CDR2 is LQKENI in the germline V gene. The germline V and J ends were trimmed by 3 bases and 2 bases, with 3 bases remaining between them. CDR3 length: 12 residues. The DNA of the CDR3 is TGTGCCAGCTCACCTATCACAGATACGCAGTATTTT. Translating gives CASSPITDTQYF.

A single count supports this clone. The chain links TRBV6-1 to TRBJ2-5, with D hard to call. V was shortened by 5 bases and J by 5 bases, with 6 bases between the two germline ends. The CDR3 runs 11 residues. Germline V gives CDR1 MNHNS, CDR2 SASEGT. The CDR3 here is CASSRLETQYF. The CDR3 bases are TGTGCCAGCAGTCGATTGGAGACCCAGTACTTC.

V gene TRBV9 combines with J gene TRBJ2-2; D is ambiguous. The CDR3 has 14 residues. Trimming shortened V by 0 bases and J by 5 bases, and 8 bases separated the two germline ends. The germline CDR1 and CDR2 sequences are SGDLS and YYNGEE. The CDR3, as DNA: TGTGCCAGCAGCGTAGCTACGGCGACCGGGGAGCTGTTTTTT. Protein product: CASSVATATGELFF. Using reference TRBV9 and TRBJ2-2 for the parts outside the CDR3, the full variable domain is DSGVTQTPKHLITATGQRVTLRCSPRSGDLSVYWYQQSLDQGLQFLIQYYNGEERAKGNILERFSAQQFPDLHSELNLSSLELGDSALYFCASSVATATGELFFGEGSRLTVL.

This clone was found a few times. For the CDR3, the DNA is TGCGCCAGCAGCCAAGATCCGATCTCTGGGGCCAACGTCCTGACTTTC. Protein product: CASSQDPISGANVLTF. The chain uses TRBV4-3 and TRBJ2-6; D is undetermined. Trimming removed 0 bases from V and 0 bases from J, with 6 bases in between. The CDR3 is 16 amino acids. Looked up from germline, CDR1 is LGHNA and CDR2 is YSLEER.

The V and J genes are TRBV2 and TRBJ2-2; D not resolved. From germline, CDR1 is SNHLY and CDR2 FYNNEI. Trimming took 5 bases from V and 6 from J, leaving 10 bases between them. The CDR3 runs to 13 residues. Here the CDR3 reads CASSQSDPGELFF. The CDR3 bases are TGTGCCAGCAGTCAATCGGATCCCGGGGAGCTGTTTTTT. The variable domain in full, completed from reference TRBV2 and TRBJ2-2, reads EPEVTQTPSHQVTQMGQEVILRCVPISNHLYFYWYRQILGQKVEFLVSFYNNEISEKSEIFDDQFSVERPDGSNFTLKIRSTKLEDSAMYFCASSQSDPGELFFGEGSRLTVL.

Here the CDR3 DNA reads TGCGCCAGCTCGGACGGGTCCAACTATGGCTACACCTTC. It yields the protein CASSDGSNYGYTF. This chain links TRBV5-1 with TRBJ1-2; no clear D gene. This CDR3 has 13 residues. V shed 7 bases and J shed 2 bases, with 12 bases lying between them. Germline lookup yields CDR1 SGHRS and CDR2 YFSETQ.

This chain links TRBV6-5 with TRBJ2-7; 7 bases fit TRBD2. CDR3 length equals 15 residues. Germline lookup yields CDR1 MNHEY and CDR2 SVGAGI. The V and J ends lost 2 bases and 4 bases, in that order; junction bases with no gene match: 8. The CDR3 DNA reads as TGTGCCAGCAGTTACCGCCCGGCGGGAGCTTACGAGCAGTACTTC. This gives the protein CASSYRPAGAYEQYF.